This T cell receptor beta chain was captured in a study of T-cell memory formation after mild COVID-19. Study at large: TCR clusters largely stayed donor specific.

After 5'RACE with constant-segment primers, TCR alpha and TCR beta cDNA libraries carrying sample barcodes and UMIs were obtained. From the 5' RACE reads, TCRdb called clonotypes with MiXCR, one entry per CDR3 protein. The data contain 180,000 or so distinct CDR3 sequences, roughly 11% of them singletons. Whole-study findings and limits: Several responding clones turned up in pre-infection memory, indicating that cross-reactive memory may have taken part.

With regard to this clonotype: Its antigen remains unidentified.

The CDR3 loop spans 14 amino acids. The sample taken for sequencing was PBMCs or a T cell subset sorted from them (not recorded which). The clonotype was recovered from a man between 18 and 35 years old who had mild COVID-19 (a few samples of this study predate the infection). Cell type and time point are not known. This chain joins TRBV21-1 and TRBJ2-7. TRBV21-1 counts as a pseudogene. This CDR3 reads CASSKYGPDYEQYV. The CDR3 DNA is TGTGCCAGCAGCAAATATGGACCCGACTACGAGCAGTACGTC.